This entry lists 9 T cell receptor beta chains sequenced from one sample in a study of T cells in Graves' hyperthyroidism and ophthalmopathy. Regions amplified from RNA transcripts were the TCR beta CDR3 regions. HTBI primers were the set used in a first-round RT-PCR of the TCR CDR3. TCRdb re-derived calls from the multiplex PCR reads in MiXCR, one entry per CDR3 protein. This sample carries fewer than 450,000 distinct CDR3 sequences, 17% of them seen once, and the ten largest clones take 30% to 40%. Input material: blood. The receptors were gathered from a woman younger than 45 with Graves' hyperthyroidism that later progressed to Graves' ophthalmopathy.

This clonotype was detected a few times. This chain joins TRBV5-5 and TRBJ1-6, with D maybe TRBD1 (6 bases). Germline loops: CDR1 SGHKS, CDR2 YYEKEE (reference sequence). The CDR3 has 17 amino acids. V was pared by 2 bases and J by 0 bases, with 12 bases between. The CDR3 protein is CASSFLGQTSYNSPLHF. CDR3 sequence (DNA): TGTGCCAGCAGCTTCCTGGGACAAACCTCCTATAATTCACCCCTCCACTTT.

This clonotype came up many times. The V call is TRBV12-3 or TRBV12-4, the J call TRBJ1-1; D not resolved. This CDR3 comprises 16 residues. V lost 6 bases to trimming and J lost 0 bases, with 17 bases between them. The CDR3 DNA follows: TGTGCCAGCAGCCACCCCGCGTCACGGATGAACACTGAAGCTTTCTTT. Translation gives CASSHPASRMNTEAFF.

The V and J genes are TRBV3-1 and TRBJ2-7, with 10 bases that match TRBD2. The CDR3 extends over 16 amino acids. Germline V CDR1 and CDR2: LGHDT, YNNKEL (reference sequence). Trimming at V came to 6 bases and at J to 3 bases, leaving 11 bases not matched to a gene. CDR3 coding DNA: TGTGCCAGCAGTCCAAACGGGGCTAGCGGGAGCTACGAGCAGTACTTC. Its protein is CASSPNGASGSYEQYF.

The J gene is TRBJ2-1, the V gene TRBV27; 7 positions agree with TRBD2. Trimming removed 8 bases from V and 6 bases from J; junction bases left unmatched: 10. CDR3 length equals 14 residues. CDR1 and CDR2 (germline): MNHEY, SMNVEV (reference sequence). CDR3 loop: CASLGREKGNEQFF. In nucleotides, the CDR3 is TGTGCCAGCTTGGGGCGGGAGAAGGGCAATGAGCAGTTCTTC.

The chain is built from TRBV19 and TRBJ2-7, with TRBD2 matching 12 bases. The CDR3 runs 17 residues. Germline CDR1 LNHDA, CDR2 SQIVND (reference sequence). Losses at the gene ends were 5 bases for V and 3 bases for J; bases not matched to a gene: 11. This CDR3 reads CASSPRPGLAGLYEQYF. The CDR3 DNA is TGTGCCAGTAGTCCCCGCCCGGGACTAGCGGGCCTCTACGAGCAGTACTTC.

Notes on this clonotype: The junction departs from the called germline gene at one end, perhaps through a read error. The V call is TRBV6-1, the J call TRBJ1-1; TRBD1 might be the D (5 bases). Germline CDR1 reads MNHNS; CDR2 reads SASEGT. The CDR3 totals 15 residues. In DNA, the CDR3 is TGTGTCAGCAGTATAGGACATTCTGGGGGCACTGAAGCTTTCTTT. Translating gives CVSSIGHSGGTEAFF.

This clonotype occurred many times. The genes are TRBV28 and TRBJ1-5, with D possibly matching TRBD1 (5 bases). The CDR3 has 17 amino acids. Germline V gene sequence: CDR1 MDHEN, CDR2 SYDVKM. Between the trimmed V and J ends, which lost 2 bases and 1 base, there was a span of 15 bases. The CDR3 DNA follows: TGTGCCAGCAGTTTACGGGGGATAGGGGCCAGCAATCAGCCCCAGCATTTT. This translates into CASSLRGIGASNQPQHF.

This clonotype was found a few times. The genes are TRBV6-1 and TRBJ2-1; TRBD2 matches at 12 bases. Looked up from germline, CDR1 is MNHNS and CDR2 is SASEGT. Trimming removed 3 bases from V and 6 bases from J; junction bases left unmatched: 9. The CDR3 contains 17 residues. DNA for the CDR3: TGTGCCAGCAGTGACACCTCCAGACTAGCGGGAGTCAATGAGCAGTTCTTC. Its protein product is CASSDTSRLAGVNEQFF.

This clonotype was seen many times. This chain joins TRBV27 and TRBJ2-5, with 9 positions matching TRBD1. Germline-derived CDR1 and CDR2 are MNHEY and SMNVEV (reference sequence). Germline trimming cut 5 bases from V and 1 base from J; bases unmatched to any gene: 8. This CDR3 has 16 residues. CDR3 DNA sequence: TGTGCCAGCAGTCCCGGGACAGGGTCCCTCCAAGAGACCCAGTACTTC. As protein: CASSPGTGSLQETQYF.